These 7 T cell receptor beta chains came from one sample sequenced in a study of T cell changes during pregnancy in multiple sclerosis. Generated by immunoSEQ multiplex PCR, the TCRdb table keeps only in-frame clones and is missing some. The table lists around 70,000 clones, roughly 91% of them singletons. The material was peripheral blood, obtained in the third trimester of pregnancy. The receptors shown here come from a female donor with multiple sclerosis, enrolled in a pregnancy study.

The V gene is TRBV19, the J gene TRBJ1-5, with 7 nucleotides matching TRBD1. Germline V gene lookup returns CDR1 LNHDA and CDR2 SQIVND (reference sequence). This CDR3 contains 16 residues. The V and J ends lost 3 bases and 0 bases, in that order; junction bases with no gene match: 5. The CDR3 protein is CASSIQDRSSNQPQHF. The CDR3 DNA is TGTGCCAGTAGTATCCAGGACAGGTCTAGCAATCAGCCCCAGCATTTT.

Worth noting for this clone: A junction boundary mismatches the germline segment, possibly from a read error. V gene TRBV15 combines with J gene TRBJ2-7, with D possibly TRBD2 on 6 matching bases. This CDR3 region has 15 residues. CDR1 and CDR2 (germline): LNHNV, YYDKDF (reference sequence). The DNA for the CDR3 is TGTGCCATCAGCAGAGATCGGGGGAGCTCCTACGAGCAGTACTTC. This sequence encodes CAISRDRGSSYEQYF. Filled out from reference TRBV15 and TRBJ2-7, the complete variable domain reads DAMVIQNPRYQVTQFGKPVTLSCSQTLNHNVMYWYQQKSSQAPKLLFHYYDKDFNNEADTPDNFQSRRPNTSFCFLDIRSPGLGDTAMYLCAISRDRGSSYEQYFGPGTRLTVT.

The chain joins TRBV5-1 to TRBJ1-1; no firm D call. The ends were cut back, 0 bases at V and 6 bases at J, with 9 bases in the middle. The CDR3 totals 13 residues. Germline lookup yields CDR1 SGHRS and CDR2 YFSETQ. CDR3 coding DNA: TGCGCCAGCAGCTTGGAAACTCTCTCTGAAGCTTTCTTT. Translation: CASSLETLSEAFF.

This clone has just a few counts. The rearrangement uses TRBV30 and TRBJ1-6; D unresolved. Deletions cut 2 bases from V and 6 bases from J, with 11 bases between. The CDR3 runs 14 residues. The germline gives CDR1 GTSNPN, CDR2 SVGIG (reference sequence). The CDR3 is CAWSPGIRNSPLHF. CDR3 coding DNA: TGTGCCTGGAGTCCGGGGATTCGTAATTCACCCCTCCACTTT. The full variable domain, completed using reference TRBV30 and TRBJ1-6, is SQTIHQWPATLVQPVGSPLSLECTVEGTSNPNLYWYRQAAGRGLQLLFYSVGIGQISSEVPQNLSASRPQDRQFILSSKKLLLSDSGFYLCAWSPGIRNSPLHFGNGTRLTVT.

This clone was picked up a small number of times. V and J are TRBV6-1 and TRBJ2-6; 9 bases match TRBD2. CDR3 length: 16 residues. J was trimmed by 0 bases and V by 3 bases; bases with no gene match: 0. In germline, CDR1 is MNHNS, CDR2 SASEGT. In DNA form, the CDR3 reads TGTGCCAGCAGTGAGCGGGGGGGCTCTGGGGCCAACGTCCTGACTTTC. It encodes CASSERGGSGANVLTF.

The chain joins TRBV30 to TRBJ2-2, with a tentative D call TRBD2 (6 bases). The CDR3 runs 13 residues. V lost 3 bases and J lost 4, with 9 bases in between. Germline-derived CDR1 and CDR2 are GTSNPN and SVGIG (reference sequence). CDR3 residues: CAWRGGGTGELFF. CDR3 sequence (DNA): TGTGCCTGGAGGGGGGGTGGCACCGGGGAGCTGTTTTTT. Using reference TRBV30 and TRBJ2-2 for the parts outside the CDR3, the full variable domain is SQTIHQWPATLVQPVGSPLSLECTVEGTSNPNLYWYRQAAGRGLQLLFYSVGIGQISSEVPQNLSASRPQDRQFILSSKKLLLSDSGFYLCAWRGGGTGELFFGEGSRLTVL.

Here the CDR3 reads CASSPPGTGAADTQYF. DNA for the CDR3: TGTGCCAGCTCACCACCAGGGACAGGGGCCGCAGATACGCAGTATTTT. The chain links TRBV18 to TRBJ2-3; TRBD1 matches 10 bases. This CDR3 spans 16 amino acids. The trim removed 0 bases at V and 4 bases at J, leaving 4 bases unmatched. Germline loops: CDR1 KGHSH, CDR2 LQKENI.